The 8 T cell receptor beta chains below all came from one sample that was sequenced in a study of T cell responses to AZD1222 COVID-19 vaccine. Data came from immunoSEQ multiplex PCR; TCRdb stores just in-frame clones and leaves some out. Among about 99,000 clones listed, over 70% were seen once. Sequencing was performed on peripheral blood, taken on day 0 of AZD1222 vaccination. Every receptor here comes from an adult in good health.

The chain joins TRBV7-7 to TRBJ2-2; 7 nucleotides agree with TRBD1. The CDR3 loop spans 15 amino acids. Losses at the gene ends were 5 bases for V and 7 bases for J; bases not matched to a gene: 10. In germline, CDR1 is SSHAT, CDR2 FNYEAQ (reference sequence). The CDR3 DNA reads TGTGCCAGCAGCCTAAACAGGGGTCGAAGCGGGGAGCTGTTTTTT. Amino acids: CASSLNRGRSGELFF. Based on the CDR3 plus reference TRBV7-7 and TRBJ2-2, the full variable domain is GAGVSQSPRYKVTKRGQDVTLRCDPISSHATLYWYQQALGQGPEFLTYFNYEAQPDKSGLPSDRFSAERPEGSISTLTIQRTEQRDSAMYRCASSLNRGRSGELFFGEGSRLTVL.

J is TRBJ2-5 and V is TRBV6-5; 9 positions agree with TRBD1. This CDR3 is built from 13 residues. V shed 4 bases, J shed 4 bases, and the junction held 1 base outside the gene matches. The germline CDR1 and CDR2 sequences are MNHEY and SVGAGI. Here the CDR3 DNA reads TGTGCCAGCAGTTGGGACAGGGTAGAGACCCAGTACTTC. Its translation: CASSWDRVETQYF.

CDR3 amino acids: CASSRQMNTEAFF. The CDR3 DNA reads TGTGCCAGCAGTCGACAGATGAACACTGAAGCTTTCTTT. This chain joins TRBV25-1 and TRBJ1-1; a weak D match, TRBD1 (5 bases). This CDR3 is built from 13 residues. In germline, CDR1 is MGHDK, CDR2 SYGVNS. V lost 5 bases and J lost 0, with 7 bases in between. Complete variable domain (other parts from reference TRBV25-1 and TRBJ1-1): EADIYQTPRYLVIGTGKKITLECSQTMGHDKMYWYQQDPGMELHLIHYSYGVNSTEKGDLSSESTVSRIRTEHFPLTLESARPSHTSQYLCASSRQMNTEAFFGQGTRLTVV.

The J gene is TRBJ1-6, the V gene TRBV5-6; D is uncertain. This CDR3 comprises 12 residues. CDR1 is SGHDT and CDR2 is YYEEEE in the germline V gene. The germline V and J ends were trimmed by 0 bases and 9 bases, with 4 bases remaining between them. CDR3 residues: CASSLELSPLHF. DNA for the CDR3: TGTGCCAGCAGCTTGGAGCTTTCACCCCTCCACTTT.

This rearrangement joins TRBV6-2 or TRBV6-3 to TRBJ1-2; D remains ambiguous. From germline, CDR1 is MNHEY and CDR2 SVGEGT. This CDR3 comprises 11 residues. Trimming cost V 2 bases and J 8 bases, with 6 bases left between them. The CDR3, as DNA: TGTGCCAGCAGTTACGTGGCGGGCTACACCTTC. It specifies CASSYVAGYTF.

This chain uses TRBV7-2 with TRBJ2-2, with 7 bases fitting TRBD2. Germline-derived CDR1 and CDR2 are SGHTA and FQGNSA. The CDR3 has 14 residues. Losses at the gene ends were 10 bases for V and 6 bases for J; bases not matched to a gene: 11. The chain's CDR3 is CATRGEGVPGELFF. CDR3 coding DNA: TGTGCCACTCGGGGGGAGGGTGTTCCCGGGGAGCTGTTTTTT.

The chain is built from TRBV11-3 and TRBJ1-5; possibly TRBD1 for D (5 bases). The V end was cut by 5 bases, the J end by 4 bases, with 12 bases between. The CDR3 is 14 residues long. Germline V CDR1 and CDR2: SGHNT, YENEEA. In nucleotides, the CDR3 is TGTGCCAGCAGCGGAAAGCAGGGAAATCAGCCCCAGCATTTT. It codes for CASSGKQGNQPQHF.

V gene TRBV19 combines with J gene TRBJ2-3; the D is unclear. Germline lookup yields CDR1 LNHDA and CDR2 SQIVND (reference sequence). The CDR3 sequence is 14 residues long. The germline V and J ends were trimmed by 5 bases and 1 base, with 10 bases remaining between them. The CDR3 is CASSRDGRTDTQYF. CDR3 nucleotide sequence: TGTGCCAGTAGTCGAGACGGCCGCACAGATACGCAGTATTTT.